Listed here is a single TCR beta chain. Produced via immunoSEQ multiplex PCR; TCRdb's table is partial and in-frame only. The sample lists approximately 85,000 clones, 80% to 95% occurring once. This entry is derived from a study of blood T cell repertoires in COVID-19. Study details: Spain, Italy and the United States supplied samples that represented acute and convalescent COVID-19. The analysed material was cDNA or gDNA that came from T cells, B-cell-depleted T cells, or PBMCs.

Trimming left V 1 base short and J 1 base short, with 11 bases between. CDR1 and CDR2 (germline): SGDLS, YYNGEE. The CDR3 consists of 15 residues. This chain joins TRBV9 and TRBJ1-1; D ambiguous. This clonotype was obtained from a woman between 50 and 59 years old in a cohort sampled during active COVID-19. The source material was peripheral blood. The CDR3 spells CASSVSDWENTEAFF. The DNA for the CDR3 is TGTGCCAGCAGCGTATCGGACTGGGAGAACACTGAAGCTTTCTTT.